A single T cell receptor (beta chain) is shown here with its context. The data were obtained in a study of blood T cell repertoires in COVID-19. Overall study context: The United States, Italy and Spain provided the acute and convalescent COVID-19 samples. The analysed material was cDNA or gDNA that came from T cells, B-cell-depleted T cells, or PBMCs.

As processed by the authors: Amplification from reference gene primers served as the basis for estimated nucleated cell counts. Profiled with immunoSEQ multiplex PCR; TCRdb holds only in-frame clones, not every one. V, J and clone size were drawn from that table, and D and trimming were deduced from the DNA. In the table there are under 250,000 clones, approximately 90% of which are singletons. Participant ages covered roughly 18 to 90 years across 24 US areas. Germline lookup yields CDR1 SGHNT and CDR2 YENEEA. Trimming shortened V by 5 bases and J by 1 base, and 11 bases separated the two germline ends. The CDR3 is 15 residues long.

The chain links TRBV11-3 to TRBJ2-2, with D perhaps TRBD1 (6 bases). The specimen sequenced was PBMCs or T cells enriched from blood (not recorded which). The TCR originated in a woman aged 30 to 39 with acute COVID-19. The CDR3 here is CASSLQTGNTGELFF. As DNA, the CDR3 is TGTGCCAGCAGCCTCCAGACAGGGAACACCGGGGAGCTGTTTTTT.